The TCR beta chain under discussion was sequenced for a study of beta chain features in type 1 diabetes. Sequenced material consisted of expressed TCRB transcripts (all of the isolated RNA was reverse transcribed). Generated by immunoSEQ multiplex PCR, the TCRdb table keeps only in-frame clones and is missing some. The profile shows under 500,000 clones, 30% of them singletons. Trimming cost V 2 bases and J 5 bases, with 9 bases left between them. The CDR3 is 13 residues long. Germline V gene lookup returns CDR1 SEHNR and CDR2 FQNEAQ (reference sequence). Sample: naive CD4+ T cells from blood. V gene TRBV7-9 combines with J gene TRBJ2-5; D uncertain. The source of this sequence is a man younger than 35 in good health. The CDR3 is CASSLSGPETQYF. DNA of the CDR3: TGTGCCAGCAGCTTAAGTGGGCCTGAGACCCAGTACTTC.